Below are 5 T cell receptor beta chains sequenced from a single sample in a study of blood T cell repertoires in COVID-19. The repertoire was sequenced with immunoSEQ multiplex PCR; TCRdb's copy has only in-frame clones and lacks some. The sample yields approximately 190,000 clones, over 80% seen once. The sequenced sample was peripheral blood. These receptors were obtained from a woman aged 35 to 49 with acute or convalescent COVID-19.

The chain employs TRBV9 and TRBJ1-1, with D tentatively TRBD1 (5 bases). The V end was cut by 4 bases, the J end by 4 bases, with 11 bases between. The germline gives CDR1 SGDLS, CDR2 YYNGEE. This CDR3 comprises 13 residues. CDR3 region: CASSLFGATEAFF. CDR3 nucleotide sequence: TGTGCCAGCAGCCTCTTTGGGGCCACTGAAGCTTTCTTT.

This chain uses TRBV6-5 with TRBJ1-2, with a possible D match to TRBD1 (5 bases). The CDR3 length is 16 residues. The germline V gene has CDR1 MNHEY and CDR2 SVGAGI. V lost 4 bases and J 4 bases, leaving 19 bases between the germline ends. CDR3 region: CASSLLRTPSGYGYTF. CDR3 bases: TGTGCCAGCAGTTTACTTCGGACACCCTCGGGCTATGGCTACACCTTC.

This clone was found a few times. The gene calls are TRBV19 and TRBJ2-7; D is unresolved. CDR1 is LNHDA and CDR2 is SQIVND in the germline V gene (reference sequence). Trimming shortened V by 3 bases and J by 4 bases, and 19 bases separated the two germline ends. This CDR3 has 16 residues. This CDR3 is CASSIESAGVGYEQYF. The CDR3 bases are TGTGCCAGTAGTATCGAGTCGGCAGGTGTGGGTTACGAGCAGTACTTC.

The chain is built from TRBV19 and TRBJ2-7, with D possibly matching TRBD2 (5 bases). This CDR3 has 13 residues. Germline V gives CDR1 LNHDA, CDR2 SQIVND (reference sequence). V lost 2 bases, J lost 4 bases, and 9 bases lay in between. Here the CDR3 reads CASSILEGYEQYF. The CDR3 DNA reads TGTGCCAGTAGTATATTAGAGGGATACGAGCAGTACTTC.

This chain links TRBV6-4 with TRBJ2-5, with D possibly being TRBD1 (6 bases). The V end lost 5 bases, the J end lost 5 bases, and 18 bases lay between the germline ends. The germline CDR1 and CDR2 sequences are MRHNA and SNTAGT. This CDR3 comprises 15 residues. CDR3 residues: CASSSYRVGRETQYF. The CDR3 nucleotides read TGTGCCAGCAGTTCCTACAGGGTAGGGCGGGAGACCCAGTACTTC.